Described below is a single TCR beta chain sequence and its context. Its antigen is unknown. Qualities for individual bases were not recorded, and no much larger clone is one base off. To prepare the library, 5' RACE was applied. The sequencer was an Illumina HiSeq 2000. A universal primer binding site was added through template switching, and the final cDNA carried a unique molecular identifier so that TCR cDNA molecules could be counted accurately. First-strand cDNA for TCR alpha and beta chains was synthesized from specific primers in the conserved constant-segment region. To control for contamination, each cDNA library was double barcoded with a SMART-Mk sample barcode plus Illumina barcodes. Two successive PCR steps introduced TruSeq adapter sequences along with Illumina sample barcodes. The TCR alpha and beta cDNA libraries were sequenced on the Illumina HiSeq platform using custom primers. The authors' pipeline ran thus. MiGEC was used to process raw reads and extract unique molecular identifiers, and MiXCR was used to find CDR3 positions. Recombination models were inferred per individual with the repgenHMM and IGoR tools using an EM algorithm. Shared clonotypes were analyzed with the tcR package in R, and sharing was normalized by the product of cloneset sizes. Out-of-frame nonproductive sequences were analyzed to study raw recombination free of thymic and clonal selection effects. TCRdb's own reprocessing of the public reads used fastp at Q25 and MiXCR and kept productive beta chains. A single entry per CDR3 protein holds the most common genes and DNA from its merged rows. The V and J calls shown here were made by TCRdb, not taken from the authors' results. In this sample the table shows hundreds of thousands of distinct CDR3 sequences, less than 9% of which occur a single time. Approximately 2.1% of the sample is taken by the ten largest.

The record originates from a study of identical twins (dated by TCRdb to about 2016). Regarding the complete study: TCR alpha and beta repertoires from monozygotic twins, unrelated adults of various ages and cord blood were deep-sequenced to test whether fetal clonotypes persist. To rule out contamination, replicate twin experiments were performed at different times with different library preparation protocols.

From a lookup of the germline V gene, CDR1 and CDR2 are MDHEN and SYDVKM. The CDR3 spans 18 residues, from the cysteine through the phenylalanine. Only the CDR3 DNA is retained, 54 bases long and in frame from the first base. V trim: 2 bases; J trim: 4 bases; unmatched bases: 12. What the research found in general, with its limitations: Compared with coincidental sharing between unrelated individuals, out-of-frame TCR alpha sequences shared between twins showed an excess of sequences with low generation probability. Conclusions relied on cross-sectional statistical analysis, since the same donors could not be followed over many years. Excess twin sharing in beta out-of-frame sequences was weaker because fewer shared sequences lowered the signal-to-noise ratio. Out-of-frame TCR alpha sharing in monozygotic twins was systematically underestimated by recombination models, whereas sharing between unrelated individuals was in agreement with the recombination models. Fewer insertions were carried by abundant cord blood beta clonotypes, a similar but weaker trend appeared in young adult naive repertoires, and no such trend appeared in memory repertoires. Invariant T cells such as MAIT and iNKT could partly confound zero-insertion analyses, though diverse VJ usage argued against this for most clonotypes.

Every donor was a healthy Caucasian. The twin cohort consisted of three pairs of female monozygotic twins, all aged roughly 18 to 30 years. Miltenyi CD45RO+ enrichment and human naive T-cell isolation kits were used to isolate memory (CD45RO+) and naive T cells from PBMC. The same data also contributed to another study, on yellow fever vaccine responses in identical twins. As the second paper documents: According to the authors, in identical twins the way T cells responded to vaccination appeared partly convergent and partly personalized. In the study, vaccine-responding T cell clones were precisely tracked in identical twins.

The sequence was collected from a woman younger than 30 in good health. Sequencing used memory (CD45RO+) T cells sorted from blood. The cell subset or site label, as the study defines it: CD45RO+ enriched T cells. The chain employs TRBV28 and TRBJ2-5; 11 junctional bases match TRBD2. The nucleotides are TGTGCCAGCAGTTTAGGAGGGCTAGCGGGAGGAACGGGAGAGACCCAGTACTTC. Translated, it gives CASSLGGLAGGTGETQYF.